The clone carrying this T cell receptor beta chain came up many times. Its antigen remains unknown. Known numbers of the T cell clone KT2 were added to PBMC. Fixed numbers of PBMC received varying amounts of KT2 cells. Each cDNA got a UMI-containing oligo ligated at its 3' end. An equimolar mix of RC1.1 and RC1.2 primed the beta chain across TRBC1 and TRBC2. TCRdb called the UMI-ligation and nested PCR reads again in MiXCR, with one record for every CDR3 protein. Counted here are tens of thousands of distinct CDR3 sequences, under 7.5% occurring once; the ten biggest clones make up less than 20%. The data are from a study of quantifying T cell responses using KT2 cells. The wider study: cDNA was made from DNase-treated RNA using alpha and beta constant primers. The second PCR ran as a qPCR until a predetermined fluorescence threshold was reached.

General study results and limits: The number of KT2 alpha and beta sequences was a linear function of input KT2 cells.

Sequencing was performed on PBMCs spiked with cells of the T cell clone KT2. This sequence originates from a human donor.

This chain's CDR3 is CASSQSRGGTDTQYF. CDR3 sequence (DNA): TGCGCCAGCAGTCAATCGCGGGGTGGCACAGATACGCAGTATTTT. The chain combines TRBV23-1 with TRBJ2-3; perhaps TRBD2 as D (6 bases). TRBV23-1 is marked as an open reading frame, function uncertain. The CDR3 covers 15 residues. With 0 bases removed from V and 1 base from J, the gap between germline ends came to 8 bases.